This T cell receptor (beta chain) is drawn from a study of blood T cell repertoires in COVID-19. Study as a whole: Some COVID-19 samples were acute and others convalescent; all came from the United States, Italy and Spain. Sample material is recorded as cDNA or gDNA derived from T cells, B-cell-depleted T cells, or PBMCs.

Original handling: Reference gene primer amplification in the assay estimated nucleated cell counts. Clones were sequenced by immunoSEQ multiplex PCR, and TCRdb holds only the in-frame ones, with some missing. D and trimming were read from the DNA, whereas the V and J calls and clone size are those reported in that table. The profile covers 9,000 to 15,000 clones, with 85% appearing a single time and less than 6% taken by the ten largest. This receptor was taken from a human donor in a cohort sampled during active COVID-19. Sequencing input: peripheral blood.

The CDR3 nucleotides are TGTGCCAGCAGCGTAGGGAGTCCCTGGGACTATCAAAAATCACAAGAGACCCAGTACTTC. Encoded protein: CASSVGSPWDYQKSQETQYF. This chain connects TRBV9 to TRBJ2-5; 7 positions agree with TRBD2. With 0 bases clipped from V and 2 bases from J, the junction kept 19 bases outside the gene matches. The CDR3 is 20 amino acids. Germline V gene data show CDR1 as SGDLS and CDR2 as YYNGEE.